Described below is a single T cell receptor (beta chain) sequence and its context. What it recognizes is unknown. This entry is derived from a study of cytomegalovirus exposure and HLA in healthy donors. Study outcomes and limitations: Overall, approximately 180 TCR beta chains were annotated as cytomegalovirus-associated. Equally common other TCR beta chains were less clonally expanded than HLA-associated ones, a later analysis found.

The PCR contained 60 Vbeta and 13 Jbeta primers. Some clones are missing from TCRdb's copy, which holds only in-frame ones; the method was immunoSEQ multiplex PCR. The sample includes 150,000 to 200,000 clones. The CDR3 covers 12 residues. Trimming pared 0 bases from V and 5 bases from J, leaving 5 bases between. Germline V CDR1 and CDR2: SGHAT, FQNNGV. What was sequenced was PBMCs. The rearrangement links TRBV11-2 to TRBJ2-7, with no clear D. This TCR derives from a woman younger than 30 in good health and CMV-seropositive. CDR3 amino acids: CASSLDPDEQYF. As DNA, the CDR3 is TGTGCCAGCAGCTTAGACCCGGACGAGCAGTACTTC.